The 32 T cell receptor beta chains below were found in one sample sequenced in a study of blood T cell repertoires in COVID-19. Clones were sequenced by immunoSEQ multiplex PCR, and TCRdb holds only the in-frame ones, with some missing. The repertoire has about 400,000 clones, roughly 86% of them found once; the top ten carry approximately 2.1%. The sequenced sample was PBMCs or T cells enriched from blood (not recorded which). These receptors were obtained from a woman aged 40 to 50 with acute COVID-19.

J is TRBJ2-7 and V is TRBV15; D perhaps matches TRBD2 (5 bases). Germline assignment: CDR1 LNHNV and CDR2 YYDKDF (reference sequence). The CDR3 consists of 16 residues. The V gene lost 0 bases and the J gene lost 1 base, with 13 bases spanning the gap. The CDR3 region has the DNA TGTGCCACCAGCAGAGAGAGAGCCGGGATATCCTACGAGCAGTACTTC. Protein sequence: CATSRERAGISYEQYF.

The gene calls are TRBV27 and TRBJ1-3, with 10 nucleotides matching TRBD1. V gave up 5 bases and J gave up 1 base; unmatched junction bases: 2. The CDR3 is 15 amino acids. Germline V gene data show CDR1 as MNHEY and CDR2 as SMNVEV (reference sequence). CDR3 DNA: TGTGCCAGCAGTAGACAGGGGGCTTCTGGAAACACCATATATTTT. This translates into CASSRQGASGNTIYF.

This clone came up once. The chain uses TRBV5-1 and TRBJ2-7; TRBD2 agrees at 9 bases. Germline V CDR1 and CDR2: SGHRS, YFSETQ. CDR3 size: 16 residues. Trimming took 0 bases from V and 4 from J; bases not matched to a gene: 8. The CDR3 protein is CASSLVLAGTNYEQYF. The CDR3 nucleotides are TGCGCCAGCAGCTTGGTTCTAGCGGGGACTAATTACGAGCAGTACTTC.

The rearrangement uses TRBV5-1 and TRBJ1-4, with 8 bases aligning to TRBD1. The CDR3 consists of 15 residues. V trimming: 3 bases; J trimming: 8 bases; junction bases outside the gene matches: 9. Per germline, CDR1 SGHRS and CDR2 YFSETQ. In DNA, the CDR3 is TGCGCCAGCAGCTCGTCGGGACAGGAGGGGGAAAAACTGTTTTTT. It translates to CASSSSGQEGEKLFF.

This clone was detected many times. The chain combines TRBV3-1 (or the pseudogene TRBV3-2) with TRBJ2-5, with D tentatively TRBD2 (6 bases). CDR3 length equals 15 residues. Germline V gene data show CDR1 as LGHDT and CDR2 as YNNKEL (reference sequence). V shed 3 bases and J shed 2 bases, with 13 bases lying between them. The CDR3 loop is CASSQLKDYQETQYF. For the CDR3, the DNA is TGTGCCAGCAGCCAGTTGAAGGACTATCAAGAGACCCAGTACTTC.

This clone has just a few counts. The chain combines TRBV5-1 with TRBJ1-6, with 9 bases identical to TRBD1. J gave up 7 bases and V 4 bases, and 9 bases lay outside the gene matches. There are 16 residues in the CDR3. Per germline, CDR1 SGHRS and CDR2 YFSETQ. CDR3 sequence: CASSNPDRGANSPLHF. The CDR3 DNA reads as TGCGCCAGCAGCAATCCGGACAGGGGCGCCAATTCACCCCTCCACTTT.

The chain couples TRBV10-3 to TRBJ1-5, with D unclear. From germline, CDR1 is ENHRY and CDR2 SYGVKD. This CDR3 is built from 16 residues. V shed 3 bases and J shed 3 bases, with 15 bases lying between them. CDR3 sequence: CAISDWRGTANQPQHF. CDR3 nucleotide sequence: TGTGCCATCAGTGACTGGCGGGGAACGGCCAATCAGCCCCAGCATTTT.

V and J are TRBV19 and TRBJ1-5; D is perhaps TRBD1 (6 bases). CDR3 length equals 15 residues. V lost 4 bases, J lost 7 bases, and 17 bases lay in between. Looked up from germline, CDR1 is LNHDA and CDR2 is SQIVND (reference sequence). Here the CDR3 DNA reads TGTGCCAGTAGTAGGGGAGTCAGGGGAGAACAGCCCCAGCATTTT. It translates to CASSRGVRGEQPQHF.

The chain employs TRBV19 and TRBJ1-6; no reliable D call. Trimming removed 0 bases from V and 9 bases from J, with 12 bases in between. The CDR3 spans 15 residues. The germline V gene has CDR1 LNHDA and CDR2 SQIVND (reference sequence). The CDR3 DNA is TGTGCCAGTAGTATAGATCATCTCGAGGGTTCACCCCTCCACTTT. Residues: CASSIDHLEGSPLHF.

This chain uses TRBV2 with TRBJ1-5; no clear D gene. The germline CDR1 and CDR2 sequences are SNHLY and FYNNEI. The V and J ends lost 1 base and 0 bases respectively, with 13 bases between them. There are 17 residues in the CDR3. CDR3 region: CASSEVLQSYSNQPQHF. The DNA for the CDR3 is TGTGCCAGCAGTGAAGTCTTACAGTCTTATAGCAATCAGCCCCAGCATTTT.

The V gene is TRBV19, the J gene TRBJ2-1; 8 bases are a match to TRBD2. V gave up 3 bases and J gave up 8 bases; unmatched junction bases: 12. Germline V gene sequence: CDR1 LNHDA, CDR2 SQIVND (reference sequence). The CDR3 consists of 16 residues. CDR3 in DNA: TGTGCCAGTAGTATCAGACGGGGGGGTTTAAACGATGAGCAGTTCTTC. This translates into CASSIRRGGLNDEQFF.

V gene TRBV5-1 combines with J gene TRBJ2-3; TRBD2 agrees at 13 bases. Germline V gene data show CDR1 as SGHRS and CDR2 as YFSETQ. The CDR3 covers 19 residues. Germline trimming cut 2 bases from V and 3 bases from J; bases unmatched to any gene: 12. The CDR3 coding sequence is TGCGCCAGCAGCTTAGGGAGACTAGCGGGGGGCCGAAGTACAGATACGCAGTATTTT. Protein sequence: CASSLGRLAGGRSTDTQYF. Complete variable domain (other parts from reference TRBV5-1 and TRBJ2-3): KAGVTQTPRYLIKTRGQQVTLSCSPISGHRSVSWYQQTPGQGLQFLFEYFSETQRNKGNFPGRFSGRQFSNSRSEMNVSTLELGDSALYLCASSLGRLAGGRSTDTQYFGPGTRLTVL.

This clone has a handful of counts. The V and J genes are TRBV24-1 and TRBJ2-7; D is undetermined. Germline CDR1 KGHDR, CDR2 SFDVKD. The CDR3 contains 13 residues. Trimming pared 9 bases from V and 6 bases from J, leaving 17 bases between. As DNA, the CDR3 is TGTGCCACCCCAGGCCCATGGGCCTCCGAGCAGTACTTC. This translates into CATPGPWASEQYF.

The rearrangement links TRBV30 to TRBJ1-6; 7 bases are shared with TRBD1. The germline V gene has CDR1 GTSNPN and CDR2 SVGIG (reference sequence). J gave up 5 bases and V 5 bases, and 3 bases lay outside the gene matches. The CDR3 contains 13 residues. For the CDR3, the DNA is TGTGCCTGGGTGACAGGGAATAATTCACCCCTCCACTTT. It translates to CAWVTGNNSPLHF. The full variable domain, in which reference TRBV30 and TRBJ1-6 provide the parts outside the CDR3, is SQTIHQWPATLVQPVGSPLSLECTVEGTSNPNLYWYRQAAGRGLQLLFYSVGIGQISSEVPQNLSASRPQDRQFILSSKKLLLSDSGFYLCAWVTGNNSPLHFGNGTRLTVT.

The chain links TRBV19 to TRBJ2-1; TRBD2 aligns across 8 bases. The CDR3 sequence is 13 residues long. The V and J ends lost 4 bases and 8 bases, in that order; junction bases with no gene match: 4. The germline gives CDR1 LNHDA, CDR2 SQIVND (reference sequence). The CDR3 here is CASSTLRGDEQFF. CDR3 bases: TGTGCCAGTAGTACTTTGCGGGGGGATGAGCAGTTCTTC.

V and J are TRBV4-2 and TRBJ1-2, with 9 bases identical to TRBD1. The V and J ends lost 5 bases and 7 bases, in that order; junction bases with no gene match: 11. Per the germline V gene, CDR1 is LGHNA and CDR2 is YNFKEQ. The CDR3 spans 15 residues. In nucleotides, the CDR3 is TGTGCCAGCAGCGCGCCCACAGGGGGCATAGGTGGCTACACCTTC. It encodes CASSAPTGGIGGYTF.

The gene calls are TRBV29-1 and TRBJ1-2, with 8 nucleotides matching TRBD1. In germline, CDR1 is SQVTM, CDR2 ANQGSEA. The CDR3 totals 13 residues. The trim removed 1 base at V and 7 bases at J, leaving 5 bases unmatched. The CDR3 here is CSVEVQGGFGYTF. CDR3 DNA sequence: TGCAGCGTTGAAGTACAGGGGGGCTTTGGCTACACCTTC.

This chain joins TRBV25-1 and TRBJ1-1; D remains ambiguous. This CDR3 spans 12 amino acids. V lost 0 bases to trimming and J lost 7 bases, with 6 bases between them. Germline V gene lookup returns CDR1 MGHDK and CDR2 SYGVNS. The CDR3 nucleotides are TGTGCCAGCAGTGAATACGGAGATGAAGCTTTCTTT. Protein sequence: CASSEYGDEAFF.

The V and J genes are TRBV24-1 and TRBJ2-1, with 11 bases aligning to TRBD2. The CDR3 totals 13 residues. The germline gives CDR1 KGHDR, CDR2 SFDVKD. Germline trimming cut 4 bases from V and 14 bases from J; bases unmatched to any gene: 6. CDR3 amino acids: CATSERLAGPEFF. CDR3 coding DNA: TGTGCCACCAGTGAACGACTAGCGGGGCCGGAGTTCTTC.

The rearrangement links TRBV6-5 to TRBJ2-1; 12 bases fit TRBD2. V gave up 7 bases and J gave up 4 bases; unmatched junction bases: 5. The CDR3 runs to 15 residues. Germline V gene data show CDR1 as MNHEY and CDR2 as SVGAGI. CDR3 region: CASTPLAGGYNEQFF. The CDR3 DNA is TGTGCCAGCACCCCCCTAGCGGGGGGGTACAATGAGCAGTTCTTC.

The gene calls are TRBV23-1 and TRBJ1-5, with D tentatively TRBD1 (6 bases). TRBV23-1 has ORF status, its function being uncertain. Trimming stripped 1 base from V and 0 bases from J, with 16 bases between. CDR3 length equals 18 residues. The CDR3 DNA reads as TGCGCCAGCAGTCAATTGCAACAGGGTGGGTATAGCAATCAGCCCCAGCATTTT. Its protein product is CASSQLQQGGYSNQPQHF.

CDR3: CASSSQGRQPQHF. The CDR3 DNA reads TGTGCCAGTAGCAGTCAGGGAAGGCAGCCCCAGCATTTT. The chain recombines TRBV19 with TRBJ1-5, with D tentatively TRBD1 (5 bases). This CDR3 spans 13 amino acids. V lost 6 bases, J lost 7 bases, and 13 bases lay in between. Germline CDR1 reads LNHDA; CDR2 reads SQIVND (reference sequence).

This clone has a single count. The chain links TRBV7-8 to TRBJ1-6; D gene unclear. This CDR3 spans 16 amino acids. Trimming took off 1 base at V and 6 bases at J, with 13 bases between the two ends. Germline CDR1 reads SGHVS; CDR2 reads FQNEAQ. CDR3 bases: TGTGCCAGCAGCTTAGTACTGGCAGGCCTTAATTCACCCCTCCACTTT. Its protein product is CASSLVLAGLNSPLHF.

The chain employs TRBV2 and TRBJ1-4; 7 nucleotides line up with TRBD1. CDR1 is SNHLY, CDR2 FYNNEI, per germline. The CDR3 totals 15 residues. V was pared by 10 bases and J by 3 bases, with 11 bases of the junction left unmatched. This CDR3 is CATTGNALSNEKLFF. The CDR3 region has the DNA TGTGCCACGACAGGGAACGCTCTTTCTAATGAAAAACTGTTTTTT. Full variable domain (outside the CDR3, taken from reference TRBV2 and TRBJ1-4): EPEVTQTPSHQVTQMGQEVILRCVPISNHLYFYWYRQILGQKVEFLVSFYNNEISEKSEIFDDQFSVERPDGSNFTLKIRSTKLEDSAMYFCATTGNALSNEKLFFGSGTQLSVL.

The chain combines TRBV5-6 with TRBJ1-6; 8 bases line up with TRBD1. V shed 4 bases and J 13 bases; nucleotides not matched to a gene: 7. CDR1 is SGHDT and CDR2 is YYEEEE in the germline V gene. The CDR3 is 13 residues long. CDR3 amino acids: CASSTATGVPLHF. For the CDR3, the DNA is TGTGCCAGCAGCACTGCGACAGGGGTTCCCCTCCACTTT.

This clone appeared a few times. This chain connects TRBV30 to TRBJ2-5; 9 positions agree with TRBD2. The CDR3 has 13 amino acids. Germline V CDR1 and CDR2: GTSNPN, SVGIG (reference sequence). V shed 8 bases, J shed 5 bases, and the junction held 9 bases outside the gene matches. CDR3 amino acids: CAGTAGGRETQYF. The CDR3, as DNA: TGTGCCGGAACAGCGGGGGGAAGGGAGACCCAGTACTTC.

CDR3 sequence reads: CAWATGQGSNQPQHF. CDR3 nucleotide sequence: TGTGCCTGGGCCACCGGACAGGGCTCCAATCAGCCCCAGCATTTT. V is TRBV30 and J is TRBJ1-5, with TRBD1 identical over 8 bases. The V gene's germline CDR1 is GTSNPN and CDR2 SVGIG (reference sequence). This CDR3 spans 15 amino acids. With 5 bases clipped from V and 3 bases from J, the junction kept 9 bases outside the gene matches.

This rearrangement joins TRBV11-2 to TRBJ1-3; D uncertain. CDR3 size: 14 residues. V was cut by 2 bases and J by 3 bases, with 8 bases left in between. Germline V gene data show CDR1 as SGHAT and CDR2 as FQNNGV. Written as DNA, the CDR3 is TGTGCCAGCAGCTTACTCGGTCGTGGAAACACCATATATTTT. It encodes CASSLLGRGNTIYF.

The rearrangement joins TRBV5-5 to TRBJ2-7; D might be TRBD1 (5 bases). V gave up 0 bases and J gave up 3 bases, with 13 bases separating them. In germline, CDR1 is SGHKS, CDR2 YYEKEE (reference sequence). The CDR3 extends over 15 amino acids. The CDR3 DNA is TGTGCCAGCAGCTTGGCCCCGACAGAAAACTACGAGCAGTACTTC. Its translation: CASSLAPTENYEQYF.

V is TRBV5-6 and J is TRBJ2-2; tentatively, D is TRBD2 (5 bases). The CDR3 has 11 residues. CDR1 and CDR2 (germline): SGHDT, YYEEEE. V was shortened by 4 bases and J by 7 bases, with 5 bases between the two germline ends. The CDR3 nucleotides are TGTGCCAGCAGCCGGGGCGGGGAGCTGTTTTTT. As protein: CASSRGGELFF.

Concerning this clone itself: In the same sample, other DNA sequences code for this CDR3. This rearrangement joins TRBV6-5 to TRBJ1-6; 9 bases map to TRBD1. The V gene's germline CDR1 is MNHEY and CDR2 SVGAGI. The V segment lost 5 bases and the J segment 7 bases; nucleotides outside the gene matches: 3. The CDR3 spans 14 residues. CDR3 loop: CASSPDRGNSPLHF. The CDR3 nucleotides are TGTGCCAGCAGTCCGGACAGGGGAAATTCACCCCTCCACTTT.

The J gene is TRBJ2-5, the V gene TRBV5-1; weak D call: TRBD1 (5 bases). The CDR3 extends over 12 amino acids. Trimming removed 9 bases at V and 4 bases at J, with 13 bases between. Germline loops: CDR1 SGHRS, CDR2 YFSETQ. The CDR3 sequence: CAKGVVGETQYF. The CDR3 bases are TGCGCCAAAGGGGTGGTAGGAGAGACCCAGTACTTC.